The TCR beta chain under discussion was sequenced for a study of vaccination and CD4 T cells after COVID-19. Cultured CD4+ T-cell DNA underwent Oncomine TCR Beta short-read sequencing. TCRdb itself ran the PCR reads through MiXCR, one entry per CDR3 protein. The table has about 26,000 distinct CDR3 sequences, approximately 41% seen once. Per germline, CDR1 ENHRY and CDR2 SYGVKD. Trimming removed 4 bases at V and 2 bases at J, with 6 bases between. CDR3 length: 13 residues. Whole-study findings and limits: The appearance of a median approximately 85% of reactive clones in convalescent patients occurred only post-vaccination.

Time point: late sampling 161 to 241 days after vaccination in a few convalescent patients. This sample's treatment: roughly ten-day PBMC culture with coronavirus spike peptide pools or control peptides (ViraFEST assay). A word on this clonotype: Its cognate antigen is unknown.

This clonotype was sampled from a human donor who had recovered from COVID-19. Sequencing was performed on CD4+ T cells from blood, cultured in vitro, taken about 7 months after SARS-CoV-2 vaccination. The V and J genes are TRBV10-3 and TRBJ1-5, with D unresolved. The CDR3 reads CAISVEGNQPQHF. DNA for the CDR3: TGTGCCATCAGTGTGGAGGGCAATCAGCCCCAGCATTTT.